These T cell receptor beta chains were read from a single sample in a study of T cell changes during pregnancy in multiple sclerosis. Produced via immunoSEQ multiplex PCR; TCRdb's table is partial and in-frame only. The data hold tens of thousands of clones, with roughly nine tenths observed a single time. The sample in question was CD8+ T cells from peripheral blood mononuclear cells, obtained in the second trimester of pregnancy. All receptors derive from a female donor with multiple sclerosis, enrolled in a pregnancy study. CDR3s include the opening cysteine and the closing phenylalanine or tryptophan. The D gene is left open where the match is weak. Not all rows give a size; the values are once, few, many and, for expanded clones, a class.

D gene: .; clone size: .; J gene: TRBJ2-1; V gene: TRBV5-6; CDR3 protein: CASSTIAYEQFF; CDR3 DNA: TGTGCCAGCAGCACCATAGCCTACGAGCAGTTCTTC
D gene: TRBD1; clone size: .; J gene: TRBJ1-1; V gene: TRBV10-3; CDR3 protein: CAISETGEEPEAFF; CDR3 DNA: TGTGCCATCAGCGAGACAGGGGAAGAGCCTGAAGCTTTCTTT
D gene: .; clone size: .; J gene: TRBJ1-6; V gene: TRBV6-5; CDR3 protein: CASSYFGGSYNSPLHF; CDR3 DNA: TGTGCCAGCAGTTACTTCGGGGGTTCCTATAATTCACCCCTCCACTTT
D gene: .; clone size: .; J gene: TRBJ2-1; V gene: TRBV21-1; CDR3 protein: CASSKGTDNEQFF; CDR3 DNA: TGTGCCAGCAGCAAAGGAACAGACAATGAGCAGTTCTTC
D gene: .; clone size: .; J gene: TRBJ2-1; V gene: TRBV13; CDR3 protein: CASSPWGLLSSYNEQFF; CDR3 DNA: TGTGCCAGCAGCCCCTGGGGGCTCCTGAGCTCCTACAATGAGCAGTTCTTC
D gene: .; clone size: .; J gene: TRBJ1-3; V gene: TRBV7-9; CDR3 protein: CASSLPPVESGNTIYF; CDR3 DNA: TGTGCCAGCAGCTTACCCCCCGTAGAATCGGGAAACACCATATATTTT
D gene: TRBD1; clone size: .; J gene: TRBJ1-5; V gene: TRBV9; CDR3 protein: CASSVGDSRNQPQHF; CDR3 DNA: TGTGCCAGCAGCGTCGGGGACAGTCGGAATCAGCCCCAGCATTTT
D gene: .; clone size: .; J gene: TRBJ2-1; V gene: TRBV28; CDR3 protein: CASSLGPEQFF; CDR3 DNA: TGTGCCAGCAGTTTGGGGCCTGAGCAGTTCTTC
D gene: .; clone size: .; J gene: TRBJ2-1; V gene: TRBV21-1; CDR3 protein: CASSKYPKGLAGGPVTYNEQFF; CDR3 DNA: TGTGCCAGCAGCAAATATCCAAAGGGACTAGCGGGGGGGCCGGTAACCTACAATGAGCAGTTCTTC
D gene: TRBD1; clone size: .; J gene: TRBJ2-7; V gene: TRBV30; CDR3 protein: CAWSVGTGRNEQYF; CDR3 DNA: TGTGCCTGGAGTGTGGGGACAGGGCGGAACGAGCAGTACTTC
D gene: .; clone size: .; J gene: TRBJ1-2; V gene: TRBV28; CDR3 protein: CASSPETSRGYTF; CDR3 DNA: TGTGCCAGCAGTCCCGAGACAAGTAGAGGCTACACCTTC
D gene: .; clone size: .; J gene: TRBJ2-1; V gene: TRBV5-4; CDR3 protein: CASRPSGRVMSNEQFF; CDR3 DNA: TGTGCCAGCAGACCCTCGGGCAGGGTTATGTCAAATGAGCAGTTCTTC
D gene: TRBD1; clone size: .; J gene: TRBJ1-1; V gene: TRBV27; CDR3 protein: CASSSPYRGRTEAFF; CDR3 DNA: TGTGCCAGCAGCTCCCCTTACAGGGGGCGCACTGAAGCTTTCTTT
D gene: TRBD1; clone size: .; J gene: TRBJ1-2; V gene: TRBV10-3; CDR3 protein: CAIRGRQGRYGYTF; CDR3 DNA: TGTGCCATCAGGGGCCGACAGGGTCGCTATGGCTACACCTTC
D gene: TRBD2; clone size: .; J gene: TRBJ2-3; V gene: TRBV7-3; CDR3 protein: CASSSSGGTDTQYF; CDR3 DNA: TGTGCCAGCAGCTCCAGCGGGGGCACAGATACGCAGTATTTT
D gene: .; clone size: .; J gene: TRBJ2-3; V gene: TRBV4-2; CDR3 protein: CASSPWGGPSTDTQYF; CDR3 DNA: TGTGCCAGCAGCCCCTGGGGCGGCCCTAGCACAGATACGCAGTATTTT
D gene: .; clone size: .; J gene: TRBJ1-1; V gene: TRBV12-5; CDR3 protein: CASALGGTEAFF; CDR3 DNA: TGTGCTAGTGCCTTAGGGGGAACTGAAGCTTTCTTT
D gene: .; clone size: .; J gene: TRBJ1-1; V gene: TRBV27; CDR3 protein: CASSFGSGTEAFF; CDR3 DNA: TGTGCCAGCAGTTTTGGGTCGGGTACTGAAGCTTTCTTT
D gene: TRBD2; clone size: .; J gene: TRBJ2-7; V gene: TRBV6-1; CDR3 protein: CASSESGRVPYEQYF; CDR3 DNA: TGTGCCAGCAGTGAATCCGGGAGGGTCCCTTACGAGCAGTACTTC
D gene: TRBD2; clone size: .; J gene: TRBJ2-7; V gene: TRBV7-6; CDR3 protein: CASSAGEPYEQYF; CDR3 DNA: TGTGCCAGCAGCGCGGGGGAGCCCTACGAGCAGTACTTC
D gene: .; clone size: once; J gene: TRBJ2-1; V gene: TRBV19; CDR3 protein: CASSEPWRVGNEQFF; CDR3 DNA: TGTGCCAGTAGTGAACCTTGGAGGGTGGGCAATGAGCAGTTCTTC
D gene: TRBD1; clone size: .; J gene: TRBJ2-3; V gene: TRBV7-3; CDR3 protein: CASSQGVPSSTDTQYF; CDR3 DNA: TGTGCCAGCAGCCAGGGGGTTCCATCTAGCACAGATACGCAGTATTTT
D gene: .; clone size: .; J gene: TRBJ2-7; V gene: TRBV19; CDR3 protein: CASSEGGTYEQYF; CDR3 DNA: TGTGCCAGTAGTGAGGGTGGGACCTACGAGCAGTACTTC
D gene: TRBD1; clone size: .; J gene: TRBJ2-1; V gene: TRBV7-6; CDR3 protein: CASSRSLGQRPLNEQFF; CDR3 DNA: TGTGCCAGCAGCCGTAGCCTGGGACAGAGGCCCTTAAATGAGCAGTTCTTC
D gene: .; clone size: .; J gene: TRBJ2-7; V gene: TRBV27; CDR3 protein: CASSLSRNNYEQYF; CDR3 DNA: TGTGCCAGCAGTTTGTCCAGGAACAACTACGAGCAGTACTTC
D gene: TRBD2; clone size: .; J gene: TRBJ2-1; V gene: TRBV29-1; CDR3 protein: CSVDPGSGIYNEQFF; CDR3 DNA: TGCAGCGTTGACCCGGGGAGCGGGATCTACAATGAGCAGTTCTTC
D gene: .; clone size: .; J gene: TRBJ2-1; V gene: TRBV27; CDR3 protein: CASRGGRNEQFF; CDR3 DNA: TGTGCCAGCAGGGGAGGAAGGAATGAGCAGTTCTTC
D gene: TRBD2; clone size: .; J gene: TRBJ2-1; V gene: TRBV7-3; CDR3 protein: CASTLAGGTTYNEQFF; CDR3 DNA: TGTGCCAGCACCCTAGCGGGAGGGACTACCTACAATGAGCAGTTCTTC
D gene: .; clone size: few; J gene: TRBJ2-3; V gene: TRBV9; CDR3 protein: CASSDRDLTDTQYF; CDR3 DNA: TGTGCCAGCAGCGACCGGGACTTAACAGATACGCAGTATTTT
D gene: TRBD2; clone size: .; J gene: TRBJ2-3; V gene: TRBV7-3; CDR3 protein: CASSHSGGGTDTQYF; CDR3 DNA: TGTGCCAGCAGTCATTCCGGGGGGGGCACAGATACGCAGTATTTT
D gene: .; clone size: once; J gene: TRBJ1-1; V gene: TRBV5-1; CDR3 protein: CASSLEGVKTEAFF; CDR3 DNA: TGCGCCAGCAGCTTGGAGGGGGTTAAGACTGAAGCTTTCTTT
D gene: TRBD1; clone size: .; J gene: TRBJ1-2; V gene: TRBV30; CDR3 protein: CARSATGGDGYTF; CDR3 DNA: TGTGCCCGGAGCGCGACAGGGGGCGATGGCTACACCTTC
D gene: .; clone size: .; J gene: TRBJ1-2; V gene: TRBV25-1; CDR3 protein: CASSPPGGGGYTF; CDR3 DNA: TGTGCCAGCAGTCCCCCCGGGGGAGGCGGCTACACCTTC
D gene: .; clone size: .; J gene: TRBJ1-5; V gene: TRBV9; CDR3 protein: CASSVGQVNQPQHF; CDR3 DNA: TGTGCCAGCAGCGTAGGCCAGGTCAATCAGCCCCAGCATTTT
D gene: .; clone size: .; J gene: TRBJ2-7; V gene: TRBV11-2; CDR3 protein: CASSPQGLYEQYF; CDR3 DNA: TGTGCCAGCAGCCCCCAGGGCCTTTACGAGCAGTACTTC